The rows below give T cell receptor beta chains drawn from one sample of a study of shared clonotypes between healthy human individuals. Produced via immunoSEQ multiplex PCR; TCRdb's table is partial and in-frame only. The table has 100,000 or so clones, less than 60% seen once; the top ten hold less than 15%. The sequenced sample consisted of PBMCs. All receptors come from a woman in her thirties or forties in good health. Some clones in this sample may be carry-over from other donors' samples. CDR3s include the opening cysteine and the closing phenylalanine or tryptophan. A D gene is named only where the DNA matches it firmly. Clone size is stated in some rows and not others, as once, few, many or a class when expanded.

V	J	D	size	DNA	CDR3
TRBV5-8	TRBJ1-5	-	-	TGTGCCAGCAGCCAAGATGAGGGGGGCCATCAGCCCCAGCATTTT	CASSQDEGGHQPQHF
TRBV7-2	TRBJ2-7	TRBD2	-	TGTGCCAGCAGCTTAGAGAGTAGCGGGAGCGAGCAGTACTTC	CASSLESSGSEQYF
TRBV25-1	TRBJ2-7	-	few	TGTGCCAGCGGTACTGGAACCTACGAGCAGTACTTC	CASGTGTYEQYF
TRBV4-2	TRBJ2-7	TRBD1	many	TGTGCCAGCAGCCAAGCCCCCTCGCGACAGGGCGCCTACGAGCAGTACTTC	CASSQAPSRQGAYEQYF
TRBV20-1	TRBJ1-5	-	many	TGCAGTGCTAGTGGGAATCAGCCCCAGCATTTT	CSASGNQPQHF
TRBV5-4	TRBJ2-5	-	-	TGTGCCAGCAGCTCCCCAGGGGAGACTCCGGAGACCCAGTACTTC	CASSSPGETPETQYF
TRBV27	TRBJ1-2	-	-	TGTGCCAGCAGTCCGGACAGATACTATGGCTACACCTTC	CASSPDRYYGYTF
TRBV19	TRBJ2-1	TRBD2	-	TGTGCCAGTAGCGGGACTAGAGTTGTGGGTGAGCAGTTCTTC	CASSGTRVVGEQFF
TRBV30	TRBJ1-2	-	few	TGTGCCTGGAGTGTATTTGCGGGGGGGGTCGGCTACACCTTC	CAWSVFAGGVGYTF
TRBV7-6	TRBJ2-2	TRBD2	-	TGTGCCAGCAGCCCGCGGACTAGCGCCTACACCGGGGAGCTGTTTTTT	CASSPRTSAYTGELFF
TRBV10-3	TRBJ2-7	TRBD1	-	TGTGCCATCAGTGAAGGGACAGGGAGTCTCGAGCAGTACTTC	CAISEGTGSLEQYF
TRBV9	TRBJ1-3	-	-	TGTGCCAGCAGCCCTAGGAGCAGCTCTGGAAACACCATATATTTT	CASSPRSSSGNTIYF
TRBV7-8	TRBJ2-1	TRBD2	few	TGTGCCAGCAGCCCTCGTCGTAGCGGGAGTTGGAATGAGCAGTTCTTC	CASSPRRSGSWNEQFF
TRBV27	TRBJ1-4	TRBD1	many	TGTGCCAGCAGTACGACAGGGGGCCTAACTAATGAAAAACTGTTTTTT	CASSTTGGLTNEKLFF
TRBV30	TRBJ2-3	TRBD2	many	TGTGCCTGGAGGGACCTAGCGGGAGAAAGAGATACGCAGTATTTT	CAWRDLAGERDTQYF
TRBV2	TRBJ2-7	-	many	TGTGCCAGCAGTGATTCCAGGGCCCAGTGGATGAAGCAGTACTTC	CASSDSRAQWMKQYF
TRBV7-9	TRBJ1-1	-	many	TGTGCCAGCAGCTCCTTGGGGGTGAACACTGAAGCTTTCTTT	CASSSLGVNTEAFF
TRBV6-6	TRBJ1-5	-	few	TGTGCCAGCAGTTCAGGACAGCCCAATCAGCCCCAGCATTTT	CASSSGQPNQPQHF
TRBV5-1	TRBJ2-7	-	once	TGCGCCAGCAGCCCGGACAGCTCCTACGAGCAGTACTTC	CASSPDSSYEQYF
TRBV27	TRBJ1-3	-	-	TGTGCCAGCAGTTCCCGCCGCTCCTCTGGAAACACCACATATTTT	CASSSRRSSGNTTYF
TRBV2	TRBJ2-5	-	-	TGTGCCAGCAGTCCTTCTTGGGGAGTGGGTGAGACCCAGTACTTC	CASSPSWGVGETQYF
TRBV27	TRBJ2-7	-	few	TGTGCCAGCAGTTTAGGACAGCGCTACGAGCAGTACTTC	CASSLGQRYEQYF
TRBV4-2	TRBJ1-5	-	-	TGTGCCAGCAGCCAAGATAGAGCCCTGCCCCAGCATTTT	CASSQDRALPQHF
TRBV7-2	TRBJ2-7	-	many	TGTGCCAGCAGCTTAGCGGGGTTGGCTGACTACGAGCAGTACTTC	CASSLAGLADYEQYF
TRBV15	TRBJ1-1	-	-	TGTGCCACCAGCAGAGATGGGAACACTGAAGCTTTCTTT	CATSRDGNTEAFF
TRBV5-1	TRBJ2-3	-	-	TGCGCCAGCAGCTTGGCGGGGGACAAGACAACAGATACGCAGTATTTT	CASSLAGDKTTDTQYF
TRBV9	TRBJ1-3	TRBD1	few	TGTGCCAGCAGCAAGAGGACAGGGGACGGAAACACCATATATTTT	CASSKRTGDGNTIYF
TRBV7-2	TRBJ2-1	-	-	TGTGCCAGCAGCTTACTCTGGAGGGGCTACAATGAGCAGTTCTTC	CASSLLWRGYNEQFF
TRBV5-6	TRBJ1-2	TRBD1	few	TGTGCCAGCAGCCGTGACAGGGGCTATGGCTACACCTTC	CASSRDRGYGYTF
TRBV29-1	TRBJ1-3	-	many	TGCAGCGTCAGCGGTGGAAACACCATATATTTT	CSVSGGNTIYF
TRBV6-5	TRBJ2-7	-	-	TGTGCCAGCAGTTACTCCTACGGAGGGTCCTACGAGCAGTACTTC	CASSYSYGGSYEQYF
TRBV30	TRBJ2-7	TRBD2	-	TGTGCCTGGAGTGTAGGCGGGAGCTCCCACGAGCAGTACTTC	CAWSVGGSSHEQYF
TRBV7-2	TRBJ2-3	-	many	TGCGCCAGCAGCCAAGAAGCCGTGGGGCTGACGCAGTATTTT	CASSQEAVGLTQYF